Listed here are 6 T cell receptor beta chains from one sample, sequenced in a study of T-cell memory formation after mild COVID-19. TCRdb ran MiXCR on the 5' RACE reads and lists one entry per CDR3 protein. This table holds 350,000 to 500,000 distinct CDR3 sequences, 20% found once. The material sequenced was PBMCs or a T cell subset sorted from them (not recorded which). Every receptor here comes from an adult woman who had mild COVID-19 (a few samples of this study predate the infection). Cell type and time point are not known.

This clonotype has more than one count but fewer than ten. V is TRBV7-2 and J is TRBJ1-1; D not certain. The V and J ends lost 0 bases and 6 bases respectively, with 11 bases between them. Germline V gene lookup returns CDR1 SGHTA and CDR2 FQGNSA. The CDR3 is made up of 14 amino acids. CDR3: CASSLAPHTPEAFF. CDR3 sequence (DNA): TGTGCCAGCAGCTTAGCTCCTCATACTCCTGAAGCTTTCTTT. Based on the CDR3 plus reference TRBV7-2 and TRBJ1-1, the full variable domain is GAGVSQSPSNKVTEKGKDVELRCDPISGHTALYWYRQSLGQGLEFLIYFQGNSAPDKSGLPSDRFSAERTGGSVSTLTIQRTQQEDSAVYLCASSLAPHTPEAFFGQGTRLTVV.

This clonotype was detected only a few times. The J gene is TRBJ2-7, the V gene TRBV2, with 8 bases aligning to TRBD1. V shed 1 base, J shed 4 bases, and the junction held 6 bases outside the gene matches. The germline V gene encodes CDR1 SNHLY and CDR2 FYNNEI. CDR3 size: 15 residues. This CDR3 is CASSEGTGYNYEQYF. CDR3 coding DNA: TGTGCCAGCAGTGAAGGGACAGGGTACAATTACGAGCAGTACTTC.

The gene calls are TRBV20-1 and TRBJ2-2; D remains ambiguous. The CDR3 sequence is 13 residues long. V was cut by 7 bases and J by 0 bases, with 9 bases left in between. Germline V CDR1 and CDR2: DFQATT, SNEGSKA (reference sequence). This CDR3 reads CSVKHTNTGELFF. The CDR3 DNA is TGCAGTGTAAAGCACACGAACACCGGGGAGCTGTTTTTT.

This clonotype has only one observation. This chain links TRBV7-9 with TRBJ1-2, with 8 bases lining up with TRBD1. V gave up 4 bases and J gave up 0 bases; unmatched junction bases: 10. Germline CDR1 SEHNR, CDR2 FQNEAQ (reference sequence). The CDR3 runs 17 residues. In DNA, the CDR3 is TGTGCCAGCAGCTCCGGACAGGGTCGTAACCCTAACTATGGCTACACCTTC. Translating it yields CASSSGQGRNPNYGYTF.

The V and J genes are TRBV5-6 and TRBJ2-1; 16 bases fit TRBD2. The CDR3 extends over 18 amino acids. Germline CDR1 is SGHDT and CDR2 is YYEEEE. Unmatched junction bases numbered 2, after V lost 0 bases and J lost 2 bases. The CDR3: CASSLAGTSGGAYNEQFF. DNA of the CDR3: TGTGCCAGCAGCTTGGCGGGGACTAGCGGGGGGGCCTACAATGAGCAGTTCTTC.

The V and J genes are TRBV20-1 and TRBJ1-1; D not resolved. The CDR3 covers 12 residues. Deletions cut 2 bases from V and 0 bases from J, with 4 bases between. From germline, CDR1 is DFQATT and CDR2 SNEGSKA (reference sequence). The CDR3 DNA sequence: TGCAGTGCTAGATCTATGAACACTGAAGCTTTCTTT. The encoded protein is CSARSMNTEAFF.